The next 27 T cell receptor beta chains were all read from a single sample in a study of shared T cell receptors in the human thymus (dated by TCRdb to about 2021). The library was built by means of the immunoSEQ multiplex PCR assay. Here the immuneACCESS table is served through TCRdb, limited to in-frame sequences with V and J called. Missing clones are a known gap in these copies; in checked studies unresolved V genes cover under half, and the rest lacks a known reason. A total of approximately 68,000 clones appear in this sample, nearly 95% of them only once. Around 0.03% of the sample is in the top ten clones. What was sequenced was thymocytes. These receptors were taken from a human donor.

The chain combines TRBV5-6 with TRBJ2-7; 9 bases agree with TRBD2. The V gene's germline CDR1 is SGHDT and CDR2 YYEEEE. J gave up 2 bases and V 0 bases, and 3 bases lay outside the gene matches. This CDR3 has 15 residues. The CDR3: CASSLALAGTYEQYF. The DNA of the CDR3 is TGTGCCAGCAGCTTGGCTCTAGCGGGGACCTACGAGCAGTACTTC.

This sequence joins TRBV5-8 and TRBJ1-1; D uncertain. Germline V gene data show CDR1 as SGHTS and CDR2 as YDEGEE. Between the trimmed V and J ends, which lost 3 bases and 7 bases, there was a span of 13 bases. The CDR3 runs 13 residues. The CDR3 DNA is TGTGCCAGCAGCTCGACCCACGGGGATGAAGCTTTCTTT. Its protein is CASSSTHGDEAFF.

The CDR3 reads CASSFKSSYNSPLHF. CDR3 in DNA: TGTGCCAGCAGTTTTAAGAGCTCCTATAATTCACCCCTCCACTTT. The chain recombines TRBV6-5 with TRBJ1-6; D uncertain. Between the trimmed V and J ends, which lost 4 bases and 0 bases, there was a span of 7 bases. Germline V gene data show CDR1 as MNHEY and CDR2 as SVGAGI. This CDR3 contains 15 residues.

This chain links TRBV4-3 with TRBJ2-2; TRBD1 matches 7 bases. The CDR3 contains 17 residues. Germline loops: CDR1 LGHNA, CDR2 YSLEER. J was trimmed by 2 bases and V by 1 base; bases with no gene match: 7. The CDR3 sequence is CASSQVPGQNNTGELFF. As DNA, the CDR3 is TGCGCCAGCAGCCAAGTGCCGGGACAGAACAACACCGGGGAGCTGTTTTTT.

The chain has TRBV19 and TRBJ1-2, with D possibly matching TRBD1 (5 bases). V dropped 5 bases and J dropped 1 base, with 17 bases sitting between them. CDR1 and CDR2 from the germline V gene are LNHDA and SQIVND (reference sequence). This CDR3 comprises 16 residues. DNA of the CDR3: TGTGCCAGTAGTCCCGGAGGGGAGGGGCGTAACTATGGCTACACCTTC. It specifies CASSPGGEGRNYGYTF.

This chain joins TRBV18 and TRBJ2-1, with D perhaps TRBD2 (5 bases). The CDR3 totals 18 residues. CDR1 is KGHSH and CDR2 is LQKENI in the germline V gene. V was pared by 3 bases and J by 0 bases, with 18 bases between. In DNA, the CDR3 is TGTGCCAGCTCACCTACTCTCGGACTGCCGAGCTCCTACAATGAGCAGTTCTTC. Translating gives CASSPTLGLPSSYNEQFF.

The chain recombines TRBV7-9 with TRBJ2-7; TRBD1 matches at 9 bases. V was pared by 1 base and J by 3 bases, with 10 bases of the junction left unmatched. This CDR3 contains 17 residues. CDR1 SEHNR and CDR2 FQNEAQ come from the germline V gene (reference sequence). This CDR3 reads CASSLVGRRDRVYEQYF. CDR3 DNA sequence: TGTGCCAGCAGCTTAGTCGGGAGGCGGGACAGGGTCTACGAGCAGTACTTC. Based on the CDR3 plus reference TRBV7-9 and TRBJ2-7, the full variable domain is DTGVSQNPRHKITKRGQNVTFRCDPISEHNRLYWYRQTLGQGPEFLTYFQNEAQLEKSRLLSDRFSAERPKGSFSTLEIQRTEQGDSAMYLCASSLVGRRDRVYEQYFGPGTRLTVT.

CDR3 DNA sequence: TGTGCCAGCAGCGTAGAACCAGGGATGTACCAAGAGACCCAGTACTTC. This sequence encodes CASSVEPGMYQETQYF. The chain links TRBV9 to TRBJ2-5; D is perhaps TRBD1 (5 bases). Trimming removed 0 bases from V and 0 bases from J, with 12 bases in between. CDR3 length: 16 amino acids. Germline CDR1 SGDLS, CDR2 YYNGEE.

The chain joins TRBV4-3 to TRBJ1-1, with TRBD1 identical over 9 bases. V lost 1 base and J lost 3; bases outside the gene matches: 6. The CDR3 consists of 16 residues. Germline V gives CDR1 LGHNA, CDR2 YSLEER. Here the CDR3 reads CASSQGWTGAHTEAFF. CDR3 nucleotide sequence: TGCGCCAGCAGCCAAGGGTGGACAGGGGCGCACACTGAAGCTTTCTTT.

CDR3 region: CASSPRDRGARGNYGYTF. CDR3 nucleotide sequence: TGTGCCAGCAGCCCCCGGGACAGGGGCGCTCGGGGTAACTATGGCTACACCTTC. The rearrangement links TRBV14 to TRBJ1-2, with 10 bases fitting TRBD1. The CDR3 runs to 18 residues. V lost 4 bases and J lost 1; bases outside the gene matches: 12. In germline, CDR1 is SGHDN, CDR2 FVKESK.

This sequence joins TRBV15 and TRBJ2-3, with a tentative D call TRBD2 (6 bases). Trimming cost V 0 bases and J 5 bases, with 21 bases left between them. Germline assignment: CDR1 LNHNV and CDR2 YYDKDF (reference sequence). CDR3 length: 18 amino acids. The CDR3 nucleotides read TGTGCCACCAGCAGAGATCAGAGGGACTCTCGGGGTGGAGATACGCAGTATTTT. The encoded protein is CATSRDQRDSRGGDTQYF.

The CDR3 loop is CASSLVDREDGYTF. The CDR3 region has the DNA TGCGCCAGCAGCTTGGTGGACAGGGAGGATGGCTACACCTTC. The rearrangement joins TRBV5-1 to TRBJ1-2, with 8 bases aligning to TRBD1. The junction had 4 bases not matched to a gene; V was cut back by 0 bases and J by 6 bases. Germline V gene data show CDR1 as SGHRS and CDR2 as YFSETQ. The CDR3 spans 14 residues.

The rearrangement joins TRBV7-8 to TRBJ2-1; the D is unclear. The V end lost 4 bases, the J end lost 8 bases, and 15 bases lay between the germline ends. This CDR3 region has 14 residues. CDR1 and CDR2 (germline): SGHVS, FQNEAQ. The CDR3 region has the DNA TGTGCCAGCAGCTCCCCTGACGTCCCCGATGAGCAGTTCTTC. Its protein product is CASSSPDVPDEQFF. Drawing the rest from reference TRBV7-8 and TRBJ2-1, the complete variable domain is GAGVSQSPRYKVAKRGQDVALRCDPISGHVSLFWYQQALGQGPEFLTYFQNEAQLDKSGLPSDRFFAERPEGSVSTLKIQRTQQEDSAVYLCASSSPDVPDEQFFGPGTRLTVL.

This clone was observed once. The rearrangement links TRBV4-3 to TRBJ2-3; TRBD1 matches 10 bases. The CDR3 loop spans 17 amino acids. V shed 4 bases, J shed 1 base, and the junction held 8 bases outside the gene matches. From germline, CDR1 is LGHNA and CDR2 YSLEER. The CDR3 loop is CASSLRDRGKGTDTQYF. In nucleotides, the CDR3 is TGCGCCAGCAGCCTCCGGGACAGGGGAAAGGGCACAGATACGCAGTATTTT.

The V gene is TRBV4-2, the J gene TRBJ2-7; TRBD1 aligns across 7 bases. Trimming at V came to 0 bases and at J to 3 bases, leaving 8 bases not matched to a gene. The CDR3 sequence is 16 residues long. CDR1 is LGHNA and CDR2 is YNFKEQ in the germline V gene. Here the CDR3 reads CASSQEQTGKRYEQYF. CDR3 coding DNA: TGTGCCAGCAGCCAAGAACAGACAGGGAAGCGCTACGAGCAGTACTTC.

This chain joins TRBV7-9 and TRBJ2-3, with a weak D call TRBD2 (6 bases). The CDR3 extends over 19 amino acids. Trimming took off 1 base at V and 0 bases at J, with 20 bases between the two ends. Germline V lookup: CDR1 SEHNR, CDR2 FQNEAQ (reference sequence). The CDR3: CASSLGSRGKYNSTDTQYF. CDR3 DNA sequence: TGTGCCAGCAGCTTAGGCAGCCGGGGGAAATATAATAGCACAGATACGCAGTATTTT.

The gene calls are TRBV4-3 and TRBJ2-3; D possibly uses TRBD1 or TRBD2 (6 bases each). V was pared by 0 bases and J by 4 bases, with 20 bases between. Germline V CDR1 and CDR2: LGHNA, YSLEER. The CDR3 extends over 18 amino acids. The DNA for the CDR3 is TGCGCCAGCAGCCAAGATCGGAGGGGCTACAGGGTTGCAGATACGCAGTATTTT. This translates into CASSQDRRGYRVADTQYF.

This sequence joins TRBV27 and TRBJ2-1; 11 positions agree with TRBD2. The V gene end was trimmed by 5 bases and the J gene end by 3 bases; junction bases not matched to a gene: 6. This CDR3 spans 16 amino acids. CDR1 and CDR2 (germline): MNHEY, SMNVEV (reference sequence). The CDR3 bases are TGTGCCAGCAGTCCTTCGGGACTAGCGGTCTACAATGAGCAGTTCTTC. Protein: CASSPSGLAVYNEQFF.

The gene calls are TRBV14 and TRBJ2-3; D is ambiguous. CDR3 length: 17 residues. V shed 0 bases and J shed 1 base, with 14 bases lying between them. Germline CDR1 is SGHDN and CDR2 is FVKESK. CDR3 DNA: TGTGCCAGCAGCCAAGACGTGAATAGAAGAGGCACAGATACGCAGTATTTT. As protein: CASSQDVNRRGTDTQYF.

The rearrangement links TRBV4-3 to TRBJ1-2; D ambiguous. V was cut by 0 bases and J by 3 bases, with 11 bases left in between. Germline CDR1 and CDR2: LGHNA and YSLEER. The CDR3 covers 15 residues. The CDR3 DNA is TGCGCCAGCAGCCAAGATCTATGGGGAGACTATGGCTACACCTTC. It codes for CASSQDLWGDYGYTF.

The chain has TRBV29-1 and TRBJ2-7; perhaps TRBD1 as D (6 bases). CDR1 is SQVTM, CDR2 ANQGSEA, per germline. CDR3 length: 13 residues. Trimming cost V 2 bases and J 0 bases, with 8 bases left between them. The CDR3 reads CSVERDNSYEQYF. The CDR3 DNA reads TGCAGCGTTGAAAGGGACAACTCCTACGAGCAGTACTTC.

The chain is built from TRBV7-8 and TRBJ2-2; no definite D call. This CDR3 comprises 13 residues. The germline V gene encodes CDR1 SGHVS and CDR2 FQNEAQ. V lost 4 bases and J 6 bases, leaving 9 bases between the germline ends. CDR3 DNA sequence: TGTGCCAGCAGCTATCGATCCGCCGGGGAGCTGTTTTTT. Translating it yields CASSYRSAGELFF.

This sequence joins TRBV9 and TRBJ1-3; D is undetermined. V lost 4 bases and J lost 4, with 15 bases in between. The CDR3 sequence is 15 residues long. The germline V gene encodes CDR1 SGDLS and CDR2 YYNGEE. The CDR3 spells CASSRPETKGNTIYF. CDR3 coding DNA: TGTGCCAGCAGCCGACCTGAGACTAAGGGAAACACCATATATTTT.

The gene calls are TRBV7-9 and TRBJ2-7; D gene ambiguous. V was pared by 0 bases and J by 4 bases, with 7 bases between. Germline V lookup: CDR1 SEHNR, CDR2 FQNEAQ (reference sequence). The CDR3 extends over 13 amino acids. The CDR3 bases are TGTGCCAGCAGCTTAGCCAAGGAATACGAGCAGTACTTC. It yields the protein CASSLAKEYEQYF.

V gene TRBV4-2 combines with J gene TRBJ1-1; D might be TRBD1 (6 bases). The CDR3 spans 16 residues. Trimming stripped 10 bases from V and 5 bases from J, with 26 bases between. Germline CDR1 is LGHNA and CDR2 is YNFKEQ. The CDR3 DNA is TGTGCCACCGAAGTGTTACAGGGCAAGGGTGGGACTGAAGCTTTCTTT. It codes for CATEVLQGKGGTEAFF.

The chain uses TRBV27 and TRBJ2-7; tentative D call: TRBD2 (6 bases). Trimming removed 5 bases from V and 3 bases from J, with 14 bases in between. Germline CDR1 and CDR2: MNHEY and SMNVEV (reference sequence). The CDR3 runs to 14 residues. The CDR3 DNA is TGTGCCAGCAGTAACACTAGCAAGAGCTACGAGCAGTACTTC. Amino acids: CASSNTSKSYEQYF.

The J gene is TRBJ2-2, the V gene TRBV5-1, with D possibly TRBD2 on 6 matching bases. There are 16 residues in the CDR3. Trimming removed 1 base at V and 1 base at J, with 11 bases between. The germline CDR1 and CDR2 sequences are SGHRS and YFSETQ. CDR3 sequence reads: CASSLRREMNTGELFF. The CDR3 coding sequence is TGCGCCAGCAGCTTGCGGCGGGAAATGAACACCGGGGAGCTGTTTTTT.